The T cell receptor beta chain described here comes from a study of blood T cells in healthy people across ages. The study's findings and limits: Long-lived and aged donors differed, with more naive CD4+ cells and higher diversity in the long-lived.

The use of a sample-barcoded 5' primer and a J-beta primer mix characterized a second PCR of roughly 6 to 11 cycles. Each CDR3 protein is one row after TCRdb ran MiXCR on the 5' RACE reads. Among 850,000 or so distinct CDR3 sequences listed, 29% were seen once. The study isolated at least 6.5 million PBMCs from each sample. This CDR3 spans 14 amino acids. V lost 2 bases and J 8 bases, leaving 11 bases between the germline ends. CDR1 and CDR2 from the germline V gene are SGDLS and YYNGEE. A word on this clonotype: Its antigen remains unknown.

The source material was blood. The rearrangement joins TRBV9 to TRBJ1-6; D unclear. The receptor comes from an elderly woman in good health. The DNA of the CDR3 is TGTGCCAGCAGCGTCTGGTACGGGGATTCACCCCTCCACTTT. Encoded protein: CASSVWYGDSPLHF.